These 2 T cell receptor beta chains were sequenced from one sample in a study of blood T cell repertoires in COVID-19. The repertoire was sequenced with immunoSEQ multiplex PCR; TCRdb's copy has only in-frame clones and lacks some. The data show about 140,000 clones, approximately 78% seen once. Sequencing was done on a sample of peripheral blood. The receptor source for this set is a woman of 80 years or more with acute or convalescent COVID-19.

The chain has TRBV19 and TRBJ1-1, with D possibly matching TRBD1 (5 bases). There are 16 residues in the CDR3. Looked up from germline, CDR1 is LNHDA and CDR2 is SQIVND (reference sequence). V shed 3 bases and J shed 0 bases, with 14 bases lying between them. CDR3 bases: TGTGCCAGTAGTATTACGACACAGGTTATGAACACTGAAGCTTTCTTT. It translates to CASSITTQVMNTEAFF.

This clone was observed a handful of times. This chain links TRBV5-5 with TRBJ2-7, with D possibly being TRBD1 (6 bases). The V and J ends lost 1 base and 3 bases respectively, with 20 bases between them. This CDR3 has 17 residues. CDR1 and CDR2 from the germline V gene are SGHKS and YYEKEE (reference sequence). CDR3 residues: CASSLQGSVGAIYEQYF. DNA for the CDR3: TGTGCCAGCAGCTTGCAGGGGAGCGTGGGAGCGATCTACGAGCAGTACTTC.